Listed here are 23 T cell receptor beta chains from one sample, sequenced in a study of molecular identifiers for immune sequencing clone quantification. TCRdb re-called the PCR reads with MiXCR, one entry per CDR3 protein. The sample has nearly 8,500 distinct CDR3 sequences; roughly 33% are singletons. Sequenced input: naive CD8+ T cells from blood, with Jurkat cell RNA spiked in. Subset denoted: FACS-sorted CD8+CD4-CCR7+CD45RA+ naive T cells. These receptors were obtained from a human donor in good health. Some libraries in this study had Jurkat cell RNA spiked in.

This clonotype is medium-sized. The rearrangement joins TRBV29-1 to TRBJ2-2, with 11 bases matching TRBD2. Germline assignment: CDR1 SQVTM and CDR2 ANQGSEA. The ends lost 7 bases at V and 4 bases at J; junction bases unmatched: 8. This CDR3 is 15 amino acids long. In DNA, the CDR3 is TGCAGCGCCCGGGGACTAGCGGAGGGCACCGGGGAGCTGTTTTTT. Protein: CSARGLAEGTGELFF.

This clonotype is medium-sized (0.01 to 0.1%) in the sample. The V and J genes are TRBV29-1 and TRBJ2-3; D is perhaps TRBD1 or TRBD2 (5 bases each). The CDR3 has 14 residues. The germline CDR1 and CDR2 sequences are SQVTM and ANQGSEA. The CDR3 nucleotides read TGCAGTGTCGTTGGGGGATTGGGGACAGATACGCAGTATTTT. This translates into CSVVGGLGTDTQYF.

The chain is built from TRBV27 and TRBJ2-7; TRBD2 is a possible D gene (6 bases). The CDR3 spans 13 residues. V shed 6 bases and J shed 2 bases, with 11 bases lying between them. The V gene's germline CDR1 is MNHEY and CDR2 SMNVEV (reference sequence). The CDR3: CASSLSGPYEQYF. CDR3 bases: TGTGCCAGCAGCCTTAGCGGACCCTACGAGCAGTACTTC.

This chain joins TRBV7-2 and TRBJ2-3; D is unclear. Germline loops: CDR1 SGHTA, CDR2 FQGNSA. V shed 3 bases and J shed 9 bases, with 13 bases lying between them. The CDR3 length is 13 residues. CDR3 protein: CASSFPRTPTQYF. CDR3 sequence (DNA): TGTGCCAGCAGCTTTCCACGGACCCCGACGCAGTATTTT.

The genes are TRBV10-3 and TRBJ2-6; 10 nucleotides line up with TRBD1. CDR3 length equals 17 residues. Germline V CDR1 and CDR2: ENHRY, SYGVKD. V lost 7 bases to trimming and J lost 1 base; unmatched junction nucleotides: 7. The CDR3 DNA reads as TGTGCCATCATCGGGGACAGGGGACCGTCTGGGGCCAACGTCCTGACTTTC. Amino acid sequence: CAIIGDRGPSGANVLTF.

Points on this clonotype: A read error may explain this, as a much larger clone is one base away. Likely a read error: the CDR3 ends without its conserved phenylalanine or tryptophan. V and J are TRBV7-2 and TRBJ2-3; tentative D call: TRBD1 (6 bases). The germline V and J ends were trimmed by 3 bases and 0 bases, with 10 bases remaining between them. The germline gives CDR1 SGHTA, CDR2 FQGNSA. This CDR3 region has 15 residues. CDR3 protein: CASSLVGASTDTQYL. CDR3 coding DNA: TGTGCCAGCAGCTTGGTGGGGGCGAGCACAGATACGCAGTATCTT.

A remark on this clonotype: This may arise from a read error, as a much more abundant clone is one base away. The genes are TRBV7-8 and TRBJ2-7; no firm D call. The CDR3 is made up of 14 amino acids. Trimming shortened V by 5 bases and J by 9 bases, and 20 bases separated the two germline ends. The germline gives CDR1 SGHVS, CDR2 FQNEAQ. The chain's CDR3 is CASSPTGRTDGQYF. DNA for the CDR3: TGTGCCAGCAGCCCTACTGGCCGAACCGACGGGCAGTACTTC.

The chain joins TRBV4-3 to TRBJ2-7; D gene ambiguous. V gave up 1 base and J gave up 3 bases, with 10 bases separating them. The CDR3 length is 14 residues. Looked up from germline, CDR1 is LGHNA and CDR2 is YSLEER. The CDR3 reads CASSQAVDGYEQYF. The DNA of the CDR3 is TGCGCCAGCAGCCAAGCCGTGGACGGCTACGAGCAGTACTTC.

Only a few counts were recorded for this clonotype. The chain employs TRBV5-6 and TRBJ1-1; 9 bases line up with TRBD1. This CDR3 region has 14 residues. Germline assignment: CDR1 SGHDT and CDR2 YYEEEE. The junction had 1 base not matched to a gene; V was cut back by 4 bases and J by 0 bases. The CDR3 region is CASSRDRVNTEAFF. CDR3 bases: TGTGCCAGCAGCCGGGACAGGGTGAACACTGAAGCTTTCTTT.

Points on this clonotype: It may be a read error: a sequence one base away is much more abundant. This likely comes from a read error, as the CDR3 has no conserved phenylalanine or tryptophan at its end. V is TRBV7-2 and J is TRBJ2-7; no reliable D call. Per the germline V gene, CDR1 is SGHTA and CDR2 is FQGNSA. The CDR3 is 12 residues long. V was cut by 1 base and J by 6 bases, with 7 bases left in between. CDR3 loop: CASSLGSLEQYL. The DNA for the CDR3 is TGTGCCAGCAGCTTAGGTAGTCTCGAGCAGTACCTC.

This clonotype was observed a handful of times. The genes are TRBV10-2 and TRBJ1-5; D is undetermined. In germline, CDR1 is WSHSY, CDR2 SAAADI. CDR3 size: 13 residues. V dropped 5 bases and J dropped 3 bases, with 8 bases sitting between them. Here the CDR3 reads CASSPAFNQPQHF. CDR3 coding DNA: TGCGCCAGCAGTCCAGCTTTCAATCAGCCCCAGCATTTT.

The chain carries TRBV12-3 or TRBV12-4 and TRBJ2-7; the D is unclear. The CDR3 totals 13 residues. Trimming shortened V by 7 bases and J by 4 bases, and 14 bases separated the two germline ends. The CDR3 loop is CASKLNVGYEQYF. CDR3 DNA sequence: TGTGCCAGCAAACTGAATGTGGGGTACGAGCAGTACTTC.

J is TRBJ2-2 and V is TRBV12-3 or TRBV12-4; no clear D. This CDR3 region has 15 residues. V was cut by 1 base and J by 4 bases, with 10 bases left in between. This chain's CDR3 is CASSLGVDSTGELFF. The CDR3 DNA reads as TGTGCCAGCAGTTTAGGCGTTGATTCCACCGGGGAGCTGTTTTTT.

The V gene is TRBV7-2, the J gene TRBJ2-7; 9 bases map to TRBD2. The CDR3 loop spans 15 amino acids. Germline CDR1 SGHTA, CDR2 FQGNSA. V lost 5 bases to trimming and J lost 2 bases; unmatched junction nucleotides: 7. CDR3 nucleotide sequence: TGTGCCAGCAGCCCATCCTCTAGCGGGACCTACGAGCAGTACTTC. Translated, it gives CASSPSSSGTYEQYF.

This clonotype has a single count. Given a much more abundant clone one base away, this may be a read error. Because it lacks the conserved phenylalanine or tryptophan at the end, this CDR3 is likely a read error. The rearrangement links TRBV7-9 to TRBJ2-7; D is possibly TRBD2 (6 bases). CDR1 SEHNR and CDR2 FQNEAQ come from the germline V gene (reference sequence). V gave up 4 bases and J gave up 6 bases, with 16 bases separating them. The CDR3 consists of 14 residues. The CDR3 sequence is CASSSTTGTGEQYI. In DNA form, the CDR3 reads TGTGCCAGCAGCTCCACCACCGGGACTGGCGAGCAGTACATC.

The CDR3 protein is CASSQPGGAGEQYF. The CDR3 bases are TGTGCCAGCAGTCAGCCAGGGGGCGCGGGCGAGCAGTACTTC. This rearrangement joins TRBV28 to TRBJ2-7; 8 bases are shared with TRBD1. Germline values: CDR1 MDHEN, CDR2 SYDVKM. The CDR3 contains 14 residues. Trimming took 5 bases from V and 6 from J; bases not matched to a gene: 9.

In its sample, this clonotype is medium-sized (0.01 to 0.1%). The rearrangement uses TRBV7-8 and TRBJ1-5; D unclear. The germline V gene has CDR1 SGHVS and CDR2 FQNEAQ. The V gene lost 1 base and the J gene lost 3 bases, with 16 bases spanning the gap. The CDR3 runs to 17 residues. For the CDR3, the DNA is TGTGCCAGCAGCTTAGGCGGGCCCGGGTCCCCCAATCAGCCCCAGCATTTT. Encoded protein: CASSLGGPGSPNQPQHF.

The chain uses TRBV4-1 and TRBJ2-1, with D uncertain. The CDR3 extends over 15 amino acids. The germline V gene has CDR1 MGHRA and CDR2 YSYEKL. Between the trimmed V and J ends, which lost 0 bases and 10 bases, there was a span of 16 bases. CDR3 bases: TGCGCCAGCAGCCAAGATCCCTCCCTGCGCAGCGAGCAGTTCTTC. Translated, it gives CASSQDPSLRSEQFF.

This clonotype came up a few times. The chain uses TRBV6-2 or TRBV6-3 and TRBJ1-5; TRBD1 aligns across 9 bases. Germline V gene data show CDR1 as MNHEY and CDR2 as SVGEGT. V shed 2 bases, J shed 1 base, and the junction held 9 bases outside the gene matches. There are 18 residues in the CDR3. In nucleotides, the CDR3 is TGTGCCAGCAGTTACAACCCCGGACAGGGGATGAGCAATCAGCCCCAGCATTTT. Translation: CASSYNPGQGMSNQPQHF.

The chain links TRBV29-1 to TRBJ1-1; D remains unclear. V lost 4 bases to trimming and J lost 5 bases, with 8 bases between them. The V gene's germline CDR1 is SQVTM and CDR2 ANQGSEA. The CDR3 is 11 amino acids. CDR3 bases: TGCAGCGTTGCATCCGGGACTGAAGCTTTCTTT. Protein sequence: CSVASGTEAFF.

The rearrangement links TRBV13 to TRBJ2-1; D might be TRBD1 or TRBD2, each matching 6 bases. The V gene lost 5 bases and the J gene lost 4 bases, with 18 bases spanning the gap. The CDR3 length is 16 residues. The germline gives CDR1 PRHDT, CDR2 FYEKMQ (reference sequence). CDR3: CASSPPGGTQYNEQFF. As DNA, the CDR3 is TGTGCCAGCAGCCCGCCCGGCGGGACACAATACAATGAGCAGTTCTTC.

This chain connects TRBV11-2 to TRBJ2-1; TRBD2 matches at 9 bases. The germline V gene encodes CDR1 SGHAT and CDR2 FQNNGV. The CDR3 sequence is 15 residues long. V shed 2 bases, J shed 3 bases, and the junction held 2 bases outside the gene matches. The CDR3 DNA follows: TGTGCCAGCAGCTTATATAGCGGGAGCTACAATGAGCAGTTCTTC. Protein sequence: CASSLYSGSYNEQFF.

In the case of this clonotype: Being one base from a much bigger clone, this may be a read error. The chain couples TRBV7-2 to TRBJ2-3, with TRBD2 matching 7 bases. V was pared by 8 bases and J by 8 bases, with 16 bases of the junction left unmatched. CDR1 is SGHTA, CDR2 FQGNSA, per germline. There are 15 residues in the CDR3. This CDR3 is CASCMPGGEGGTQYF. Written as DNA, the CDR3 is TGTGCCAGCTGCATGCCTGGGGGGGAGGGAGGTACGCAGTATTTT.